This TCR beta chain was identified during a study of blood T cell repertoires in COVID-19. Ages ranged from about 18 to 100 years, with residence in some 25 US areas. Cohort assignment relied on participant-reported clinical history. Methods used by the authors: Researchers report that nucleated cell counts were estimated from reference gene primer amplification. TCRdb keeps only in-frame clones here, not all; method: immunoSEQ multiplex PCR. That table furnishes V, J and clone size, whereas the DNA furnished D and trimming. The sample yields 490,000 or so clones, approximately 86% seen once. The CDR3 runs 16 residues. Per the germline V gene, CDR1 is MGHRA and CDR2 is YSYEKL. The ends were cut back, 4 bases at V and 9 bases at J, with 19 bases in the middle.

The chain links TRBV4-1 to TRBJ1-6, with D maybe TRBD1 (6 bases). Sequenced: PBMCs or T cells enriched from blood (not recorded which). This clonotype was sampled from a woman aged 55-70 years who had recovered from COVID-19. The CDR3 coding sequence is TGCGCCAGCAGCCTCCGGGACACCGATTGGTTTTCACCCCTCCACTTT. The encoded protein is CASSLRDTDWFSPLHF.